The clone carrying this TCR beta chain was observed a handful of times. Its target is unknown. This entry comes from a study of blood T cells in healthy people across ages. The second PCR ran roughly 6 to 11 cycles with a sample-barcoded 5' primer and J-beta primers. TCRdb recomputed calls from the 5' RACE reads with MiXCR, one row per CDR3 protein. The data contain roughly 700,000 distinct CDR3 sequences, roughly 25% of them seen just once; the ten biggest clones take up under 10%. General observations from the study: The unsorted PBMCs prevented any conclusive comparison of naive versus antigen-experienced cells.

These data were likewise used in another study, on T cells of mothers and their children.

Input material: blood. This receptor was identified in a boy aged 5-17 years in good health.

In DNA, the CDR3 is TGTGCCAGCAGCTCCAGGGATACCGAGCAGTACTTC. Encoded protein: CASSSRDTEQYF. The chain carries TRBV7-9 and TRBJ2-7; D is possibly TRBD1 (5 bases). CDR1 is SEHNR and CDR2 is FQNEAQ in the germline V gene (reference sequence). V lost 4 bases and J 6 bases, leaving 10 bases between the germline ends. This CDR3 has 12 amino acids.